This T cell receptor beta chain was recovered during a study of blood T cell repertoires in COVID-19. In the study overall: Samples came from the United States, Italy and Spain, spanning acute and convalescent COVID-19.

Residents of 24 US areas, aged roughly 18 to 95 years, made up the participants. Cohort placement rested on clinical history that participants reported themselves. V was cut by 5 bases and J by 2 bases, with 13 bases left in between. The CDR3 length is 15 residues. Germline V gene lookup returns CDR1 KGHDR and CDR2 SFDVKD. Authors' methods: Amplification of reference gene primers provided the estimated nucleated cell counts. The method was immunoSEQ multiplex PCR; TCRdb's version includes in-frame clones alone and lacks a portion of them. The V and J calls and the clone size are those of that table, but D and trimming were determined from the DNA. The sample lists 270,000 or so clones, around 88% occurring once.

Sequencing input: PBMCs or T cells enriched from blood (not recorded which). The rearrangement links TRBV24-1 to TRBJ2-3; a possible D gene is TRBD2 (6 bases). The sequence was obtained from a middle-aged woman with acute COVID-19. The CDR3 region is CATSVSAGSTDTQYF. Written as DNA, the CDR3 is TGTGCCACCAGTGTCTCAGCGGGTTCCACAGATACGCAGTATTTT.